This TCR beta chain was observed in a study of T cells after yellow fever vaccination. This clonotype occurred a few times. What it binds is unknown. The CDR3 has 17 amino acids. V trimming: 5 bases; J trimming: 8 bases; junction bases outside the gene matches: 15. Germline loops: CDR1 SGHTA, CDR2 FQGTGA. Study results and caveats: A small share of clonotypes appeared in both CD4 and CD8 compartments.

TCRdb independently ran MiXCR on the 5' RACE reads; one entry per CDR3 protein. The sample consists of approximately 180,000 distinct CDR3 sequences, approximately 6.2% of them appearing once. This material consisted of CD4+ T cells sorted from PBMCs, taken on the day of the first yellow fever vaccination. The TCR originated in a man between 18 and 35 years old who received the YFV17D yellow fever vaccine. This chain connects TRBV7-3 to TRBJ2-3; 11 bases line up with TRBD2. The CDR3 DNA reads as TGTGCCAGCAGCGCAATGGGACTAGCGGTCCCAGGGGGTACGCAGTATTTT. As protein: CASSAMGLAVPGGTQYF.